The 10 T cell receptor beta chains below were found in one sample sequenced in a study of a mutant IDH1 vaccine in newly diagnosed glioma. Here immunoSEQ multiplex PCR was the method, and the copy in TCRdb shows in-frame clones only, minus some. The sample lists some 56,000 clones, 75% occurring once. No antigen has been identified for these receptors. Time point specified: week 47, end of study. The content of each vaccine dose was 300 ug of mutant IDH1 20-mer peptide, and topical imiquimod accompanied it. Sequenced material: PBMCs, taken from a glioma patient whose treatment included an IDH1 peptide vaccine. The receptors shown here come from a man in his forties or fifties with glioma.

The rearrangement uses TRBV18 and TRBJ2-7, with a possible D match to TRBD1 (6 bases). Germline CDR1 KGHSH, CDR2 LQKENI. Trimming pared 5 bases from V and 2 bases from J, leaving 13 bases between. The CDR3 totals 14 residues. CDR3 amino acids: CASSLPGQTYEQYF. As DNA, the CDR3 is TGTGCCAGCTCATTACCGGGACAAACCTACGAGCAGTACTTC.

The genes are TRBV9 and TRBJ2-7, with 10 bases matching TRBD1. V trimming: 3 bases; J trimming: 2 bases; junction bases outside the gene matches: 2. The germline CDR1 and CDR2 sequences are SGDLS and YYNGEE. This CDR3 is 14 amino acids long. CDR3 sequence: CASSGGQGPYEQYF. CDR3 sequence (DNA): TGTGCCAGCAGCGGGGGACAGGGGCCCTACGAGCAGTACTTC.

The V gene is TRBV9, the J gene TRBJ2-2; 7 nucleotides line up with TRBD1. J gave up 2 bases and V 0 bases, and 1 base lay outside the gene matches. The CDR3 contains 15 residues. Germline values: CDR1 SGDLS, CDR2 YYNGEE. The CDR3: CASSVGTGNTGELFF. The CDR3 nucleotides read TGTGCCAGCAGCGTAGGGACAGGCAACACCGGGGAGCTGTTTTTT.

The rearrangement uses TRBV10-3 and TRBJ1-6, with 11 bases identical to TRBD1. V was clipped by 6 bases and J by 8 bases; unmatched bases: 3. The CDR3 spans 14 residues. Germline CDR1 reads ENHRY; CDR2 reads SYGVKD. In nucleotides, the CDR3 is TGTGCCATCAGCGGGACAGGGGGGGATTCACCCCTCCACTTT. It translates to CAISGTGGDSPLHF.

V and J are TRBV6-1 and TRBJ1-4; the D is unclear. The germline V gene encodes CDR1 MNHNS and CDR2 SASEGT. Trimming cost V 7 bases and J 3 bases, with 9 bases left between them. CDR3 size: 13 residues. The CDR3 DNA reads TGTGCCAGCACCCCGCAGCCTAATGAAAAACTGTTTTTT. Translated: CASTPQPNEKLFF.

Here the CDR3 reads CAISESKRGGDFGELFF. The CDR3 DNA sequence: TGTGCCATCAGTGAGTCGAAGCGGGGGGGCGATTTCGGGGAGCTGTTTTTT. The chain carries TRBV10-3 and TRBJ2-2; 10 positions match TRBD2. The ends lost 0 bases at V and 7 bases at J; junction bases unmatched: 8. CDR1 and CDR2 from the germline V gene are ENHRY and SYGVKD. The CDR3 covers 17 residues.

The chain is built from TRBV5-4 and TRBJ1-2, with D possibly being TRBD1 (5 bases). From germline, CDR1 is SGHNT and CDR2 YYREEE (reference sequence). CDR3 length equals 14 residues. With 2 bases removed from V and 0 bases from J, the gap between germline ends came to 8 bases. For the CDR3, the DNA is TGTGCCAGCAGCTTACAGGCTTCTAACTATGGCTACACCTTC. The encoded protein is CASSLQASNYGYTF.

The CDR3 loop reads CASSFMTSSYNEQFF. The CDR3 DNA is TGTGCCAGCAGCTTTATGACGAGCTCCTACAATGAGCAGTTCTTC. The rearrangement uses TRBV7-8 and TRBJ2-1; D is ambiguous. Germline V lookup: CDR1 SGHVS, CDR2 FQNEAQ. This CDR3 is 15 amino acids long. V gave up 3 bases and J gave up 0 bases, with 9 bases separating them. Supplemented by reference TRBV7-8 and TRBJ2-1, the full variable domain reads GAGVSQSPRYKVAKRGQDVALRCDPISGHVSLFWYQQALGQGPEFLTYFQNEAQLDKSGLPSDRFFAERPEGSVSTLKIQRTQQEDSAVYLCASSFMTSSYNEQFFGPGTRLTVL.

This rearrangement joins TRBV15 to TRBJ2-5, with 7 bases fitting TRBD2. Germline V lookup: CDR1 LNHNV, CDR2 YYDKDF (reference sequence). The V and J ends lost 6 bases and 5 bases, in that order; junction bases with no gene match: 12. This CDR3 has 15 residues. CDR3 loop: CATSPNGGSGETQYF. The CDR3, as DNA: TGTGCCACCAGTCCGAACGGGGGGAGCGGGGAGACCCAGTACTTC.

The genes are TRBV28 and TRBJ1-4; no definite D call. CDR3 size: 16 residues. Germline lookup yields CDR1 MDHEN and CDR2 SYDVKM. The germline V and J ends were trimmed by 1 base and 0 bases, with 9 bases remaining between them. The CDR3 region is CASSLLAAPTNEKLFF. CDR3 nucleotide sequence: TGTGCCAGCAGTTTATTGGCAGCTCCAACTAATGAAAAACTGTTTTTT. Complete variable domain (other parts from reference TRBV28 and TRBJ1-4): DVKVTQSSRYLVKRTGEKVFLECVQDMDHENMFWYRQDPGLGLRLIYFSYDVKMKEKGDIPEGYSVSREKKERFSLILESASTNQTSMYLCASSLLAAPTNEKLFFGSGTQLSVL.